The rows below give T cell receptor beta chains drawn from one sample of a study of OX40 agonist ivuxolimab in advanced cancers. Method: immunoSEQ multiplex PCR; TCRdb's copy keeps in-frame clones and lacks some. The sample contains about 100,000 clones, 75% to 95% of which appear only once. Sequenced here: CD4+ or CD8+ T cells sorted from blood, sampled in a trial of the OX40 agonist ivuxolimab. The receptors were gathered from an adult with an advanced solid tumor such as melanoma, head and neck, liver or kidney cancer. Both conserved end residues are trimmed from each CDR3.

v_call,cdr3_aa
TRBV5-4,ASSFDGGQPQH
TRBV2,ASRKGYRPSTDTQY
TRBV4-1,ASSQVREQPQH
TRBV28,ASSFTSVETQY
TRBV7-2,ASSPRDGLWDEQY
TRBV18,ASSPGQGASGELF
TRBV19,ASSIPRDRLRQPQH
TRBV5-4,ASSLEGMRNSNTEAF
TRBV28,ASSFGWQETQY
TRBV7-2,ASSYGIGETQY
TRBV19,ASSIEGDTEQF
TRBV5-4,ASSQPAGGLETQY
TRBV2,ANTEDRGRRTGELF
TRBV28,ASRWTGGSYEQY
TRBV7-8,ASSRAGTGGSYEQY